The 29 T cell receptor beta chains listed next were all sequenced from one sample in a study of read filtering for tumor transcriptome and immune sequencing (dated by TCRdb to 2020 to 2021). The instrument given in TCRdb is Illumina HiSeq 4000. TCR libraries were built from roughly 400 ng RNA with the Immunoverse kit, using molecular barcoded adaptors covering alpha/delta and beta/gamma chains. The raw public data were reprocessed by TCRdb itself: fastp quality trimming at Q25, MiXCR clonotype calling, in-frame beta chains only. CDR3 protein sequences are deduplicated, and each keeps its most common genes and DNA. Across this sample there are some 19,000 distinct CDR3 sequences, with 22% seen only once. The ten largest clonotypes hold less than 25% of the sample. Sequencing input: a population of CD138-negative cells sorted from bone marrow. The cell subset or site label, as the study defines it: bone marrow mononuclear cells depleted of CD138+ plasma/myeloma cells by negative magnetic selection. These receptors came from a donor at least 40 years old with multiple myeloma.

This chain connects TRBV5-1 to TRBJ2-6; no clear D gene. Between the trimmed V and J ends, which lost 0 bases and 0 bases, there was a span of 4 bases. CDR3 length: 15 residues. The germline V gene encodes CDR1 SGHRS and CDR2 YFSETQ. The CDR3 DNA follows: TGCGCCAGCAGCTTGGGGTCCTCTGGGGCCAACGTCCTGACTTTC. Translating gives CASSLGSSGANVLTF.

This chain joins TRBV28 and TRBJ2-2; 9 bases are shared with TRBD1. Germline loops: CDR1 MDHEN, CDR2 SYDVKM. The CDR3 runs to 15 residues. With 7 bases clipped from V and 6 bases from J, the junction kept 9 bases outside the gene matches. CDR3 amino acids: CASTLTGGRSGELFF. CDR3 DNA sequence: TGTGCCAGCACCCTGACAGGGGGAAGGTCCGGGGAGCTGTTTTTT.

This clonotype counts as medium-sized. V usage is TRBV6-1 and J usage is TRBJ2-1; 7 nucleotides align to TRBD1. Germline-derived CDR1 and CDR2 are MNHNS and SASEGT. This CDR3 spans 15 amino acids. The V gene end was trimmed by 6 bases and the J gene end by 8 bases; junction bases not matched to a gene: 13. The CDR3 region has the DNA TGTGCCAGCAGGTGGGGGCAGGGGGTTATCGATGAGCAGTTCTTC. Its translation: CASRWGQGVIDEQFF.

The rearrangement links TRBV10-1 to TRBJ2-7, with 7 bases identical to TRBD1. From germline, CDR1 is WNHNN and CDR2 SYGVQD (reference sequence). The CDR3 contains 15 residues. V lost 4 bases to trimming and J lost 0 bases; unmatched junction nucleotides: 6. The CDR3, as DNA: TGCGCCAGCAGTGCCGGGACAGCCAGCTCCTACGAGCAGTACTTC. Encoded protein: CASSAGTASSYEQYF.

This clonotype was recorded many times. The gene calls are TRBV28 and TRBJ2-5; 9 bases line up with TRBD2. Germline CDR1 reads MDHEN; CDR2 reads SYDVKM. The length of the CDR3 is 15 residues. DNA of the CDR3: TGTGCGCTGCGTCCTAGCGGGGCGGTCGTGGAGACCCAGTACTTC. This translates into CALRPSGAVVETQYF.

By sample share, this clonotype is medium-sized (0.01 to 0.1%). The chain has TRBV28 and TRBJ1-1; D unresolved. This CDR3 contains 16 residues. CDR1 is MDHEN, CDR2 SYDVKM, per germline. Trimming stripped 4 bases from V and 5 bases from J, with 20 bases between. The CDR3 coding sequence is TGTGCCAGCAGTTCATACCCACCTTCTGGGGATACTGAAGCTTTCTTT. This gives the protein CASSSYPPSGDTEAFF.

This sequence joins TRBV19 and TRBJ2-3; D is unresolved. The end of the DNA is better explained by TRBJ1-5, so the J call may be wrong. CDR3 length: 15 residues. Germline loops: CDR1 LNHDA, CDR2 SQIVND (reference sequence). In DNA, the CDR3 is TGTGCCAGTAGTTCCCCGGGCTCCCAATCAGATACGCAGCATTTT. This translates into CASSSPGSQSDTQHF.

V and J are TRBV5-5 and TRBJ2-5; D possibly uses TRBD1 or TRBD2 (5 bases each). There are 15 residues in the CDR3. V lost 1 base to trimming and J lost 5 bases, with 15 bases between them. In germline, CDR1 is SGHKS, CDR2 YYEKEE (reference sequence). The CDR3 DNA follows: TGTGCCAGCAGCTTGCAAGGGACGAGATGGGAGACCCAGTACTTC. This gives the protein CASSLQGTRWETQYF.

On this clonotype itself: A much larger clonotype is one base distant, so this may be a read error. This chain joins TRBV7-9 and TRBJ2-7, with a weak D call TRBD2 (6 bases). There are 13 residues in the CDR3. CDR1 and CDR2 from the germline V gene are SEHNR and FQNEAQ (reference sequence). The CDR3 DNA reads TGTGCCGGCAGCAGGGACTGGGGTCACGAGCAGTACTTC. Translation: CAGSRDWGHEQYF.

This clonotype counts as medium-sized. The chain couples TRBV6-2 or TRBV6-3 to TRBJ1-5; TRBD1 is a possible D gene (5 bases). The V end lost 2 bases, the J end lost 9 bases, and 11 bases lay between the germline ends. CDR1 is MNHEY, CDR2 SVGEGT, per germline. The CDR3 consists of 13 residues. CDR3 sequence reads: CASSYGTGRPQHF. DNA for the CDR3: TGTGCCAGCAGTTACGGGACCGGGCGGCCCCAGCATTTT.

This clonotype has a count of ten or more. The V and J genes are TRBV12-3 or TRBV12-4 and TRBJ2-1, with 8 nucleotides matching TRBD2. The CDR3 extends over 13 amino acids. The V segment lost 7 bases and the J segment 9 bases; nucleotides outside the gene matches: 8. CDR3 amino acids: CASNLAGRFEQFF. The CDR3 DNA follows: TGTGCCAGCAACTTAGCGGGAAGGTTTGAGCAGTTCTTC.

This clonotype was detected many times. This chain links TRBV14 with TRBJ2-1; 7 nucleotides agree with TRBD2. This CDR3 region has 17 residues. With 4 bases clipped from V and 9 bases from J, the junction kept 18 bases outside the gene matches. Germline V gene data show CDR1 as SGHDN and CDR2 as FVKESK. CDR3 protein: CASSLTPGGGLAIEQFF. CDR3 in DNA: TGTGCCAGCAGCCTTACACCTGGGGGGGGGTTGGCGATTGAGCAGTTCTTC.

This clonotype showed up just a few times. The CDR3 nucleotides read TGCAGTGCTAGGAATGGGGACTCCTACGAGCAGTACTTC. Translating it yields CSARNGDSYEQYF. The chain has TRBV20-1 and TRBJ2-7, with D uncertain. The V and J ends lost 3 bases and 0 bases respectively, with 9 bases between them. There are 13 residues in the CDR3. Germline V CDR1 and CDR2: DFQATT, SNEGSKA (reference sequence).

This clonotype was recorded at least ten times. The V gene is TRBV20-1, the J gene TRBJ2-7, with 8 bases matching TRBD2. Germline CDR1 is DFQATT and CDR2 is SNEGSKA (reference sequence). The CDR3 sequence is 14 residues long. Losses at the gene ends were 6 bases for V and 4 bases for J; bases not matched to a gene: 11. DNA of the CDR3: TGCAGTGCCCAGAGCGGGAGTAACGGGTACGAGCAGTACTTC. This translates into CSAQSGSNGYEQYF.

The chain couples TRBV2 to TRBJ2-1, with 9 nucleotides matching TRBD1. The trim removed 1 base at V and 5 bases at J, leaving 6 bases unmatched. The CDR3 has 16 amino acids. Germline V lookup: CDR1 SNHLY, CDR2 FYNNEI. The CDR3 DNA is TGTGCCAGCAGTGAAGACAACAGGGGGCGCGACAATGAGCAGTTCTTC. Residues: CASSEDNRGRDNEQFF. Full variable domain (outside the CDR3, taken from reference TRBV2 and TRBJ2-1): EPEVTQTPSHQVTQMGQEVILRCVPISNHLYFYWYRQILGQKVEFLVSFYNNEISEKSEIFDDQFSVERPDGSNFTLKIRSTKLEDSAMYFCASSEDNRGRDNEQFFGPGTRLTVL.

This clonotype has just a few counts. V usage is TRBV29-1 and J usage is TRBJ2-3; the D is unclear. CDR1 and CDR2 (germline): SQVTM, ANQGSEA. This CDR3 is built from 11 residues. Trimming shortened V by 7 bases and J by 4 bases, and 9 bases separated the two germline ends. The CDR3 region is CSGKTSDTQYF. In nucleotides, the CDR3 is TGCAGCGGGAAGACTTCAGATACGCAGTATTTT.

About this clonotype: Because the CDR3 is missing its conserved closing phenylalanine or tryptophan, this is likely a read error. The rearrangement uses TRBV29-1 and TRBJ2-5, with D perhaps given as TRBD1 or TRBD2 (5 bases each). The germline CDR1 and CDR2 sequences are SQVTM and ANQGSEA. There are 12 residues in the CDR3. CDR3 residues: CRVEGRDETQYI. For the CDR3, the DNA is TGCCGCGTTGAGGGCAGGGATGAGACCCAGTACATC.

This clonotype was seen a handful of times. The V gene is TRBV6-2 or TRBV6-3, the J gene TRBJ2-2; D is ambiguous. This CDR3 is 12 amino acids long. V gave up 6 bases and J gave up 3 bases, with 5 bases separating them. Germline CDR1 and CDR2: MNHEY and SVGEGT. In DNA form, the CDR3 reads TGTGCCAGCAGATACCACACCGGGGAGCTGTTTTTT. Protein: CASRYHTGELFF.

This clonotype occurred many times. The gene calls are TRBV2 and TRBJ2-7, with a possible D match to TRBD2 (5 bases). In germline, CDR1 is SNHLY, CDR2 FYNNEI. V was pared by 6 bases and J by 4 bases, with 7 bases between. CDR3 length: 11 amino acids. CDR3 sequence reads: CASRGLYEQYF. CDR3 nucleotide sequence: TGTGCCAGCAGAGGACTTTACGAGCAGTACTTC.

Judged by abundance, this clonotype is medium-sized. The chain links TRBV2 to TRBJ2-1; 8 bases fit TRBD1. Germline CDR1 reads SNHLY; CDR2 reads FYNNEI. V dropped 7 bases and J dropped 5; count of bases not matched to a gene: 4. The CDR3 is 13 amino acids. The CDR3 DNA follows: TGTGCCAGCAACCCGGGACAGGACAATGAGCAGTTCTTC. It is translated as CASNPGQDNEQFF. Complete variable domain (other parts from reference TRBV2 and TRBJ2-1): EPEVTQTPSHQVTQMGQEVILRCVPISNHLYFYWYRQILGQKVEFLVSFYNNEISEKSEIFDDQFSVERPDGSNFTLKIRSTKLEDSAMYFCASNPGQDNEQFFGPGTRLTVL.

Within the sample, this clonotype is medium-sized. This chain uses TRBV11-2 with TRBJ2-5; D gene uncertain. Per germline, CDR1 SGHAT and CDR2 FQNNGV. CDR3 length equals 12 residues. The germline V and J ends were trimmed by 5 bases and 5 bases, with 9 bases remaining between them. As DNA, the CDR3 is TGTGCCAGCAGCCTAACCGGGGAGACCCAGTACTTC. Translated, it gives CASSLTGETQYF.

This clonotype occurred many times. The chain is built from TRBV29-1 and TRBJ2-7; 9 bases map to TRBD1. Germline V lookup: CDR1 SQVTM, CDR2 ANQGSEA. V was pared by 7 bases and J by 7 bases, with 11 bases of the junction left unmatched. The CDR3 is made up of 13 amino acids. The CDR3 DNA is TGCAGCGGTTCAGCCGGGACAGGGAGGGAGCAGTACTTC. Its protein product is CSGSAGTGREQYF.

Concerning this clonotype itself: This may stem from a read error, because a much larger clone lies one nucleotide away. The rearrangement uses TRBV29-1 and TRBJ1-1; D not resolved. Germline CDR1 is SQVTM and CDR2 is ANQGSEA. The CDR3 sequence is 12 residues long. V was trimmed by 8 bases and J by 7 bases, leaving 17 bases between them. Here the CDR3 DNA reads TGCAGCATTTTTCTGGCAGGTAATGAAGCTTTCTTT. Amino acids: CSIFLAGNEAFF.

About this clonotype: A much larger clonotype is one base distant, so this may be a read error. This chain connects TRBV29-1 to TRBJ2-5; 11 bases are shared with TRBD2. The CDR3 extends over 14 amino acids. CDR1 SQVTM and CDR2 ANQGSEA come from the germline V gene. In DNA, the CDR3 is TGCAGCGTTCCTACTAGCGGGGGCCAAGAGGCCCAGTACTTC. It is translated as CSVPTSGGQEAQYF.

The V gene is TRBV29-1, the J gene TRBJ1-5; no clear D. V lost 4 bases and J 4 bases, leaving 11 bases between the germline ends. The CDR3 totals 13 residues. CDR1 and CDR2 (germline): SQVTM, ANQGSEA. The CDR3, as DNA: TGCAGCGTTGCGGGCCAGCCTAATCAGCCCCAGCATTTT. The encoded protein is CSVAGQPNQPQHF.

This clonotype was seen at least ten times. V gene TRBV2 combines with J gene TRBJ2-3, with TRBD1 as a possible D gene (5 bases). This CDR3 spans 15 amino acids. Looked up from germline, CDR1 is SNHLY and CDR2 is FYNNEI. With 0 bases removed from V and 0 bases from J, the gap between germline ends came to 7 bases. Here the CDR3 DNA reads TGTGCCAGCAGTGAAGCGGACATAAGCACAGATACGCAGTATTTT. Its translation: CASSEADISTDTQYF.

The CDR3 region is CASSWRKSGELFF. CDR3 nucleotide sequence: TGTGCCAGCAGCTGGAGAAAGTCCGGGGAGCTGTTTTTT. The gene calls are TRBV7-2 and TRBJ2-2; D is unclear. Per germline, CDR1 SGHTA and CDR2 FQGNSA. V was trimmed by 4 bases and J by 6 bases, leaving 9 bases between them. This CDR3 comprises 13 residues. Full variable domain (outside the CDR3, taken from reference TRBV7-2 and TRBJ2-2): GAGVSQSPSNKVTEKGKDVELRCDPISGHTALYWYRQSLGQGLEFLIYFQGNSAPDKSGLPSDRFSAERTGGSVSTLTIQRTQQEDSAVYLCASSWRKSGELFFGEGSRLTVL.

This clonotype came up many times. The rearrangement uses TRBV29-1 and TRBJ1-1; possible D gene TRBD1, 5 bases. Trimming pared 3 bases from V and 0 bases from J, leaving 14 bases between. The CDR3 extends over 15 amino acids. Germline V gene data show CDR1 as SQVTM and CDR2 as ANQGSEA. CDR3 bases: TGCAGCGTTGAGAAAGGGGCGCAGGTGAACACTGAAGCTTTCTTT. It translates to CSVEKGAQVNTEAFF.

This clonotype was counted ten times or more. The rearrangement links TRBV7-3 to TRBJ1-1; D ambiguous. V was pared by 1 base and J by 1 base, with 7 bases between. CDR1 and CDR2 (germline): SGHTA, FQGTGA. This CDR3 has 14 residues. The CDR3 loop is CASSLIPGNTEAFF. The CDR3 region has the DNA TGTGCCAGCAGCTTAATTCCAGGGAACACTGAAGCTTTCTTT.